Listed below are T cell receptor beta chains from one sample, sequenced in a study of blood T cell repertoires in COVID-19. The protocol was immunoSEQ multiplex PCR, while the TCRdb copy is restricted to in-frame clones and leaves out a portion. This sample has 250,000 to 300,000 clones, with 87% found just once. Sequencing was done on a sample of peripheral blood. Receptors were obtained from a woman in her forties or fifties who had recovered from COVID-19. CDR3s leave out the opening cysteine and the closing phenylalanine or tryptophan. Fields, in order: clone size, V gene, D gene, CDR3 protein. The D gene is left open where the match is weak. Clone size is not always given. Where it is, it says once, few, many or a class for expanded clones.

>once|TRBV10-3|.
AISEGQDTQY
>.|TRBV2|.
ASSEEWRGEQF
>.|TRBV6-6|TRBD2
ASSYSVAGGRNEQF
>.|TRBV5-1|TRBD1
ASSKTGDGSEAF
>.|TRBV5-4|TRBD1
ASSNRQGANYGYT
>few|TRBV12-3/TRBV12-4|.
ASSSRQRYEQY
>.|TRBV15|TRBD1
ATSREFPGTGNTEAF
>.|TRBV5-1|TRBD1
ASSPTGDYNEQF
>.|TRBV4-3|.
ASSHLPGSRAF
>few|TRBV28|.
ASSLYSVNWYAF
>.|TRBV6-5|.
ASRRTATNEKLF
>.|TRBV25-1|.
ASSAGQGPGEKLF
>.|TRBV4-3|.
ASSQDPPLAYNEQF
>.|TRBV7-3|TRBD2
ASSLIGGYQETQY
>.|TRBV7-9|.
ASSLGLSENKRYTDTQY
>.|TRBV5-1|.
ASSLERGYTEAF
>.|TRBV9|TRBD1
ASSVGDRVGPLH
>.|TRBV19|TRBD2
ASSIVGTSGRAFYGEQF
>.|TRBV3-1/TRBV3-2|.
ASNRGNTIY
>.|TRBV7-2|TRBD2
ASSSPRGGDTGELF
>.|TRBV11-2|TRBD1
ASSLPAGQGRSNIQY
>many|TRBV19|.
ASRPQFSGANVLT
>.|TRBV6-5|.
ASRPPGGGYT
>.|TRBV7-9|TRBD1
ASSLRDSPVYEQY
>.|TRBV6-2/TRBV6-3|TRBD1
ASSSPDRGPRGGYT
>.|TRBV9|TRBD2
ASSALAGGHGELF
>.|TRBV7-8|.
ASSQRVPRREKLF